This entry lists 16 T cell receptor beta chains sequenced from one sample in a study of beta chain features in type 1 diabetes. Every isolated RNA sample was fully reverse transcribed, so sequencing captured expressed TCRB transcripts. The data were produced by immunoSEQ multiplex PCR, yet TCRdb's version contains in-frame clones alone and is incomplete. In the table there are 250,000 or so clones, just over 20% of which are singletons. Whole-study findings and limits: Shortening of TCRB CDR3s, moderate but significant, appeared in all four CD4+ subsets of Type 1 diabetes patients.

These receptors have no known antigen. The sample was naive CD4+ T cells from blood. The receptor source for this set is a woman in her thirties or forties with type 1 diabetes.

Concerning this clone: In the same sample, other DNA sequences code for this CDR3. The chain has TRBV5-1 and TRBJ2-1; D possibly corresponds to TRBD2 (5 bases). CDR3 size: 14 residues. CDR1 is SGHRS and CDR2 is YFSETQ in the germline V gene. The ends were cut back, 5 bases at V and 0 bases at J, with 9 bases in the middle. The CDR3 nucleotides read TGCGCCAGCAGTTTTAGCGACTCCTACAATGAGCAGTTCTTC. It encodes CASSFSDSYNEQFF. The complete variable domain, with remaining parts taken from reference TRBV5-1 and TRBJ2-1, reads KAGVTQTPRYLIKTRGQQVTLSCSPISGHRSVSWYQQTPGQGLQFLFEYFSETQRNKGNFPGRFSGRQFSNSRSEMNVSTLELGDSALYLCASSFSDSYNEQFFGPGTRLTVL.

The rearrangement links TRBV30 to TRBJ1-1, with D hard to call. Germline-derived CDR1 and CDR2 are GTSNPN and SVGIG (reference sequence). V was shortened by 8 bases and J by 5 bases, with 9 bases between the two germline ends. This CDR3 region has 10 residues. CDR3 loop: CAADYTEAFF. The CDR3 bases are TGTGCCGCGGATTATACTGAAGCTTTCTTT.

This clone was seen only a few times. The chain employs TRBV5-4 and TRBJ2-5, with 7 bases matching TRBD1. Germline V lookup: CDR1 SGHNT, CDR2 YYREEE (reference sequence). CDR3 length equals 14 residues. V trimming: 4 bases; J trimming: 3 bases; junction bases outside the gene matches: 6. The CDR3 nucleotides are TGTGCCAGCAGCCAGACCACAGGGGAAGAGACCCAGTACTTC. Translating it yields CASSQTTGEETQYF. The complete variable domain, with remaining parts taken from reference TRBV5-4 and TRBJ2-5, reads ETGVTQSPTHLIKTRGQQVTLRCSSQSGHNTVSWYQQALGQGPQFIFQYYREEENGRGNFPPRFSGLQFPNYSSELNVNALELDDSALYLCASSQTTGEETQYFGPGTRLLVL.

A few counts support this clone. The rearrangement links TRBV4-3 to TRBJ1-2, with 7 nucleotides matching TRBD1. Germline CDR1 is LGHNA and CDR2 is YSLEER. This CDR3 spans 13 amino acids. Trimming cost V 3 bases and J 4 bases; bases outside gene matches: 2. CDR3 sequence (DNA): TGCGCCAGCAGCCAGGGACAGTCCTATGGCTACACCTTC. Translating gives CASSQGQSYGYTF.

V usage is TRBV9 and J usage is TRBJ1-2, with a tentative D call TRBD1 (5 bases). Per germline, CDR1 SGDLS and CDR2 YYNGEE. Trimming removed 3 bases from V and 4 bases from J, with 16 bases in between. This CDR3 region has 15 residues. The CDR3: CASSAGGRQLYGYTF. Written as DNA, the CDR3 is TGTGCCAGCAGCGCGGGGGGGAGACAGCTCTATGGCTACACCTTC.

This clone occurred a few times. The V and J genes are TRBV11-1 and TRBJ2-7; TRBD1 matches at 9 bases. CDR1 and CDR2 from the germline V gene are SGHAT and FQDESV (reference sequence). J was trimmed by 2 bases and V by 6 bases; bases with no gene match: 8. The CDR3 has 15 residues. The CDR3 sequence: CASRRGQGLPYEQYF. CDR3 nucleotides: TGTGCCAGCAGGAGGGGACAGGGCCTCCCCTACGAGCAGTACTTC.

The CDR3 loop is CASSLVGSSTDTQYF. In DNA form, the CDR3 reads TGTGCCAGCAGCTTAGTCGGGTCTAGCACAGATACGCAGTATTTT. The chain uses TRBV7-9 and TRBJ2-3; D not resolved. V was clipped by 1 base and J by 0 bases, with 8 bases between them. The CDR3 contains 15 residues. Germline CDR1 and CDR2: SEHNR and FQNEAQ (reference sequence). Variable domain in full (rest from reference TRBV7-9 and TRBJ2-3): DTGVSQNPRHKITKRGQNVTFRCDPISEHNRLYWYRQTLGQGPEFLTYFQNEAQLEKSRLLSDRFSAERPKGSFSTLEIQRTEQGDSAMYLCASSLVGSSTDTQYFGPGTRLTVL.

V and J are TRBV19 and TRBJ2-5, with D unresolved. This CDR3 is built from 14 residues. The V and J ends lost 7 bases and 3 bases respectively, with 15 bases between them. Germline V CDR1 and CDR2: LNHDA, SQIVND (reference sequence). The CDR3 nucleotides read TGTGCCAGTATGCGAGCCACGAACGAAGAGACCCAGTACTTC. Its translation is CASMRATNEETQYF.

This clone occurred a few times. This sequence joins TRBV19 and TRBJ2-6; 7 nucleotides align to TRBD1. This CDR3 spans 18 amino acids. Per the germline V gene, CDR1 is LNHDA and CDR2 is SQIVND (reference sequence). J lost 0 bases, V lost 9 bases, and 14 bases had no gene match. The CDR3 DNA is TGTGCCAGCGGAGACAGGGCCGGGGCAGGCTCTGGGGCCAACGTCCTGACTTTC. Its protein is CASGDRAGAGSGANVLTF.

This clone showed up just a few times. The V call is TRBV21-1, the J call TRBJ2-5; the table's D gene call, TRBD2, was not cross checked with the DNA. TRBV21-1 is a pseudogene. This CDR3 region has 14 residues. DNA for the CDR3: TGTGCCACCCCGGGACTAGCGGACCAAGAGACCCAGTACTTC. Protein: CATPGLADQETQYF.

The rearrangement uses TRBV7-2 and TRBJ2-7, with D perhaps TRBD2 (6 bases). Trimming pared 5 bases from V and 3 bases from J, leaving 17 bases between. Germline lookup yields CDR1 SGHTA and CDR2 FQGNSA. CDR3 length equals 15 residues. CDR3 in amino acids: CASSVASVGGYEQYF. CDR3 bases: TGTGCCAGCAGCGTCGCGTCGGTGGGGGGCTACGAGCAGTACTTC.

The chain combines TRBV28 with TRBJ2-7, with TRBD1 matching 7 bases. With V trimmed by 6 bases and J by 0 bases, 5 bases remained unmatched. This CDR3 comprises 14 residues. Germline lookup yields CDR1 MDHEN and CDR2 SYDVKM. In nucleotides, the CDR3 is TGTGCCAGCAGCTCCGGGACAGACTCCTACGAGCAGTACTTC. Protein sequence: CASSSGTDSYEQYF.

The rearrangement uses TRBV18 and TRBJ2-7; TRBD2 matches at 13 bases. CDR3 size: 18 residues. The germline V gene encodes CDR1 KGHSH and CDR2 LQKENI. The ends lost 6 bases at V and 5 bases at J; junction bases unmatched: 16. The CDR3 DNA reads as TGTGCCAGCTCCATGACTAGCGGGGGGACTTCATGGGCTAACGAGCAGTACTTC. It codes for CASSMTSGGTSWANEQYF. Full variable domain (rest looked up from reference TRBV18 and TRBJ2-7): NAGVMQNPRHLVRRRGQEARLRCSPMKGHSHVYWYRQLPEEGLKFMVYLQKENIIDESGMPKERFSAEFPKEGPSILRIQQVVRGDSAAYFCASSMTSGGTSWANEQYFGPGTRLTVT.

The gene calls are TRBV4-3 and TRBJ2-2, with D possibly being TRBD1 (6 bases). CDR1 and CDR2 from the germline V gene are LGHNA and YSLEER. The V and J ends lost 1 base and 1 base respectively, with 10 bases between them. CDR3 size: 16 residues. CDR3 sequence reads: CASSQGVDRNTGELFF. CDR3 bases: TGCGCCAGCAGCCAAGGCGTGGACAGGAACACCGGGGAGCTGTTTTTT.

The chain has TRBV6-6 and TRBJ1-5, with D unresolved. Germline-derived CDR1 and CDR2 are MNHNY and SVGAGI (reference sequence). The length of the CDR3 is 13 residues. With 6 bases removed from V and 9 bases from J, the gap between germline ends came to 15 bases. The CDR3 here is CASRAGKEGPQHF. Written as DNA, the CDR3 is TGTGCCAGCAGGGCCGGGAAAGAGGGGCCCCAGCATTTT.

This clone was seen a few times. The CDR3 protein is CASRRDRDYEQYF. In DNA form, the CDR3 reads TGTGCCAGCCGCCGGGACAGGGACTACGAGCAGTACTTC. This chain joins TRBV28 and TRBJ2-7; the match to TRBD1 covers 9 bases. V shed 8 bases, J shed 3 bases, and the junction held 5 bases outside the gene matches. Germline CDR1 and CDR2: MDHEN and SYDVKM. There are 13 residues in the CDR3.